Detailed here is one TCR beta chain. Its matching antigen is unknown. Primers for the PCR totalled 60 Vbeta and 13 Jbeta. Generated by immunoSEQ multiplex PCR, the TCRdb table keeps only in-frame clones and is missing some. The sample includes fewer than 250,000 clones, approximately 79% of them seen just once. The CDR3 spans 15 residues. The V and J ends lost 1 base and 5 bases respectively, with 13 bases between them. Germline V gene sequence: CDR1 SGDLS, CDR2 YYNGEE. The sample originates from a study of cytomegalovirus exposure and HLA in healthy donors. Study-level points and caveats: Across donors, most TCRs were seen rarely, yet some public ones were widespread. One later analysis reportedly identified an Asian-associated ancestry cluster that showed fewer N-insertions than the roughly 620-donor mean.

This TCR was recovered from a girl aged 2-10 years in good health and CMV-seronegative. V and J are TRBV9 and TRBJ1-5; a weak D match, TRBD1 (5 bases). Material: PBMCs. Written as DNA, the CDR3 is TGTGCCAGCAGCGTAAAGGGAGCGGGGCATCAGCCCCAGCATTTT. This translates into CASSVKGAGHQPQHF. Full variable domain (missing parts from reference TRBV9 and TRBJ1-5): DSGVTQTPKHLITATGQRVTLRCSPRSGDLSVYWYQQSLDQGLQFLIQYYNGEERAKGNILERFSAQQFPDLHSELNLSSLELGDSALYFCASSVKGAGHQPQHFGDGTRLSIL.